Below are 19 T cell receptor beta chains sequenced from a single sample in a study of identical twins. TCRdb itself ran the 5' RACE reads through MiXCR, one entry per CDR3 protein. The sample has a few hundred thousand distinct CDR3 sequences; roughly 13% are singletons. The same data also contributed to another study, on yellow fever vaccine responses in identical twins.

Sequenced: CD4+ T cells sorted from blood. The receptors originated from a woman younger than 35 in good health.

The chain combines TRBV4-1 with TRBJ1-6; TRBD1 matches 9 bases. With 4 bases clipped from V and 8 bases from J, the junction kept 6 bases outside the gene matches. The CDR3 runs 15 residues. Germline CDR1 and CDR2: MGHRA and YSYEKL. The CDR3 is CASSPIRQGDSPLHF. CDR3 DNA: TGCGCCAGCAGCCCAATCAGACAGGGGGATTCACCCCTCCACTTT.

At least ten counts were recorded for this clonotype. The chain links TRBV5-1 to TRBJ2-3, with D tentatively TRBD1 (5 bases). Germline V gene data show CDR1 as SGHRS and CDR2 as YFSETQ. The CDR3 extends over 14 amino acids. V was trimmed by 0 bases and J by 2 bases, leaving 7 bases between them. Written as DNA, the CDR3 is TGCGCCAGCAGCTTGGCGGACACCACAGATACGCAGTATTTT. Its translation: CASSLADTTDTQYF.

This chain connects TRBV6-1 to TRBJ1-2, with 7 bases fitting TRBD1. Germline lookup yields CDR1 MNHNS and CDR2 SASEGT. This CDR3 region has 12 residues. With 8 bases clipped from V and 7 bases from J, the junction kept 7 bases outside the gene matches. CDR3 nucleotide sequence: TGTGCCAGCTTTTCTCAGGGGGTTGGCTACACCTTC. It translates to CASFSQGVGYTF.

The rearrangement joins TRBV27 to TRBJ2-1; possible D gene TRBD2, 6 bases. The CDR3 extends over 13 amino acids. CDR1 MNHEY and CDR2 SMNVEV come from the germline V gene (reference sequence). Trimming pared 0 bases from V and 12 bases from J, leaving 12 bases between. The CDR3 loop reads CASSLSWGLGQFF. The CDR3 coding sequence is TGTGCCAGCAGTTTATCGTGGGGACTGGGGCAGTTCTTC.

This clonotype turned up a few times. The chain is built from TRBV2 and TRBJ1-6; no definite D call. Trimming removed 3 bases at V and 6 bases at J, with 12 bases between. Per the germline V gene, CDR1 is SNHLY and CDR2 is FYNNEI. There are 15 residues in the CDR3. The chain's CDR3 is CASSDRVRINSPLHF. CDR3 DNA sequence: TGTGCCAGCAGTGATAGGGTACGGATTAATTCACCCCTCCACTTT.

The genes are TRBV6-1 and TRBJ2-7; 11 positions agree with TRBD2. The V gene end was trimmed by 5 bases and the J gene end by 5 bases; junction bases not matched to a gene: 8. This CDR3 is built from 15 residues. Germline V gene lookup returns CDR1 MNHNS and CDR2 SASEGT. CDR3 residues: CASSPSLAGGNEQYF. The CDR3 DNA follows: TGTGCCAGCAGTCCGAGTCTAGCGGGAGGAAACGAGCAGTACTTC.

The chain has TRBV20-1 and TRBJ2-7, with 11 bases identical to TRBD2. This CDR3 region has 14 residues. V dropped 1 base and J dropped 4; count of bases not matched to a gene: 3. Germline V lookup: CDR1 DFQATT, CDR2 SNEGSKA (reference sequence). The CDR3 reads CSARARLAGYEQYF. In nucleotides, the CDR3 is TGCAGTGCTAGAGCGCGACTAGCGGGGTACGAGCAGTACTTC.

Only a few counts were recorded for this clonotype. This chain joins TRBV29-1 and TRBJ2-7; D gene uncertain. The CDR3 loop spans 12 amino acids. Germline V gene lookup returns CDR1 SQVTM and CDR2 ANQGSEA. V dropped 0 bases and J dropped 2 bases, with 5 bases sitting between them. CDR3 sequence: CSVEEQPYEQYF. The CDR3 DNA reads as TGCAGCGTTGAAGAACAGCCCTACGAGCAGTACTTC.

This clonotype showed up just a few times. V usage is TRBV2 and J usage is TRBJ2-3; no clear D gene. The germline V gene encodes CDR1 SNHLY and CDR2 FYNNEI. V was cut by 1 base and J by 0 bases, with 14 bases left in between. The CDR3 is 17 amino acids. This chain's CDR3 is CASSEGWPYLSTDTQYF. The CDR3 DNA sequence: TGTGCCAGCAGTGAAGGTTGGCCCTACCTTAGCACAGATACGCAGTATTTT. Combining the CDR3 with reference TRBV2 and TRBJ2-3 gives the whole variable domain EPEVTQTPSHQVTQMGQEVILRCVPISNHLYFYWYRQILGQKVEFLVSFYNNEISEKSEIFDDQFSVERPDGSNFTLKIRSTKLEDSAMYFCASSEGWPYLSTDTQYFGPGTRLTVL.

The chain combines TRBV20-1 with TRBJ1-1; D is possibly TRBD1 (5 bases). V was shortened by 6 bases and J by 9 bases, with 20 bases between the two germline ends. The length of the CDR3 is 13 residues. The germline CDR1 and CDR2 sequences are DFQATT and SNEGSKA (reference sequence). The CDR3, as DNA: TGCAGTGCGAGCCCTCCCGGGGGACCGCAAGCTTTCTTT. Residues: CSASPPGGPQAFF.

The sample holds a few counts of this clonotype. The chain recombines TRBV7-2 with TRBJ2-2; D may correspond to TRBD1 or TRBD2 (6 bases each). The CDR3 runs to 16 residues. CDR1 is SGHTA, CDR2 FQGNSA, per germline. V shed 0 bases and J shed 4 bases, with 12 bases lying between them. CDR3 sequence: CASSLARGRPTGELFF. The CDR3 nucleotides are TGTGCCAGCAGCTTAGCCCGGGGGCGGCCCACCGGGGAGCTGTTTTTT.

This clonotype turned up a few times. V gene TRBV7-9 combines with J gene TRBJ2-5, with TRBD2 identical over 10 bases. The CDR3 sequence is 15 residues long. Trimming cost V 1 base and J 5 bases; bases outside gene matches: 4. Germline V gene data show CDR1 as SEHNR and CDR2 as FQNEAQ (reference sequence). CDR3 nucleotides: TGTGCCAGCAGCTTAGTTCGAGCGGGAGGGGAGACCCAGTACTTC. Residues: CASSLVRAGGETQYF.

The chain has TRBV2 and TRBJ2-1; 8 bases fit TRBD1. The CDR3 has 14 amino acids. V lost 7 bases, J lost 4 bases, and 6 bases stayed unmatched. Per germline, CDR1 SNHLY and CDR2 FYNNEI. CDR3 bases: TGTGCCAGCATCCTCGGACAGGGTTACAATGAGCAGTTCTTC. Residues: CASILGQGYNEQFF.

This clonotype was observed many times. V gene TRBV2 combines with J gene TRBJ2-1; D gene uncertain. The germline gives CDR1 SNHLY, CDR2 FYNNEI. V gave up 8 bases and J gave up 4 bases, with 18 bases separating them. This CDR3 has 15 amino acids. CDR3 in amino acids: CASLGESPVYNEQFF. For the CDR3, the DNA is TGTGCCAGCTTAGGCGAGAGCCCCGTGTACAATGAGCAGTTCTTC. The full variable domain, completed using reference TRBV2 and TRBJ2-1, is EPEVTQTPSHQVTQMGQEVILRCVPISNHLYFYWYRQILGQKVEFLVSFYNNEISEKSEIFDDQFSVERPDGSNFTLKIRSTKLEDSAMYFCASLGESPVYNEQFFGPGTRLTVL.

The J gene is TRBJ2-1, the V gene TRBV25-1; D not resolved. This CDR3 has 14 amino acids. Deletions cut 7 bases from V and 9 bases from J, with 19 bases between. CDR1 MGHDK and CDR2 SYGVNS come from the germline V gene. CDR3 nucleotide sequence: TGTGCCAGCACCCTCCCCGGGCTTGGCAGTGAGCAGTTCTTC. Its translation: CASTLPGLGSEQFF.

The V gene is TRBV10-1, the J gene TRBJ2-1, with D perhaps matching TRBD1 or TRBD2 (5 bases each). The CDR3 loop spans 15 amino acids. Deletions cut 8 bases from V and 8 bases from J, with 22 bases between. CDR1 and CDR2 from the germline V gene are WNHNN and SYGVQD (reference sequence). CDR3 residues: CASVRDGPPRDEQFF. The DNA for the CDR3 is TGCGCCAGCGTACGGGACGGACCCCCAAGGGATGAGCAGTTCTTC.

The V and J genes are TRBV3-1 and TRBJ1-1; the match to TRBD1 covers 10 bases. The trim removed 3 bases at V and 6 bases at J, leaving 7 bases unmatched. This CDR3 contains 15 residues. In germline, CDR1 is LGHDT, CDR2 YNNKEL (reference sequence). The CDR3 coding sequence is TGTGCCAGCAGCCATGGGGACAGGGGTTCTGCTGAAGCTTTCTTT. Translation gives CASSHGDRGSAEAFF.

V is TRBV18 and J is TRBJ1-1; 7 nucleotides align to TRBD1. This CDR3 contains 14 residues. The germline V gene has CDR1 KGHSH and CDR2 LQKENI. V shed 3 bases and J 8 bases; nucleotides not matched to a gene: 9. The CDR3 DNA sequence: TGTGCCAGCTCACCCAACCGGGACAGTCGGGAAGCTTTCTTT. It specifies CASSPNRDSREAFF.

This clonotype showed up just a few times. The chain carries TRBV6-1 and TRBJ1-1, with TRBD1 matching over 7 bases. J lost 1 base, V lost 5 bases, and 7 bases had no gene match. CDR1 and CDR2 (germline): MNHNS, SASEGT. The CDR3 sequence is 15 residues long. The CDR3 nucleotides are TGTGCCAGCAGTAAAGGGACAGATCGGAACACTGAAGCTTTCTTT. Its translation: CASSKGTDRNTEAFF.